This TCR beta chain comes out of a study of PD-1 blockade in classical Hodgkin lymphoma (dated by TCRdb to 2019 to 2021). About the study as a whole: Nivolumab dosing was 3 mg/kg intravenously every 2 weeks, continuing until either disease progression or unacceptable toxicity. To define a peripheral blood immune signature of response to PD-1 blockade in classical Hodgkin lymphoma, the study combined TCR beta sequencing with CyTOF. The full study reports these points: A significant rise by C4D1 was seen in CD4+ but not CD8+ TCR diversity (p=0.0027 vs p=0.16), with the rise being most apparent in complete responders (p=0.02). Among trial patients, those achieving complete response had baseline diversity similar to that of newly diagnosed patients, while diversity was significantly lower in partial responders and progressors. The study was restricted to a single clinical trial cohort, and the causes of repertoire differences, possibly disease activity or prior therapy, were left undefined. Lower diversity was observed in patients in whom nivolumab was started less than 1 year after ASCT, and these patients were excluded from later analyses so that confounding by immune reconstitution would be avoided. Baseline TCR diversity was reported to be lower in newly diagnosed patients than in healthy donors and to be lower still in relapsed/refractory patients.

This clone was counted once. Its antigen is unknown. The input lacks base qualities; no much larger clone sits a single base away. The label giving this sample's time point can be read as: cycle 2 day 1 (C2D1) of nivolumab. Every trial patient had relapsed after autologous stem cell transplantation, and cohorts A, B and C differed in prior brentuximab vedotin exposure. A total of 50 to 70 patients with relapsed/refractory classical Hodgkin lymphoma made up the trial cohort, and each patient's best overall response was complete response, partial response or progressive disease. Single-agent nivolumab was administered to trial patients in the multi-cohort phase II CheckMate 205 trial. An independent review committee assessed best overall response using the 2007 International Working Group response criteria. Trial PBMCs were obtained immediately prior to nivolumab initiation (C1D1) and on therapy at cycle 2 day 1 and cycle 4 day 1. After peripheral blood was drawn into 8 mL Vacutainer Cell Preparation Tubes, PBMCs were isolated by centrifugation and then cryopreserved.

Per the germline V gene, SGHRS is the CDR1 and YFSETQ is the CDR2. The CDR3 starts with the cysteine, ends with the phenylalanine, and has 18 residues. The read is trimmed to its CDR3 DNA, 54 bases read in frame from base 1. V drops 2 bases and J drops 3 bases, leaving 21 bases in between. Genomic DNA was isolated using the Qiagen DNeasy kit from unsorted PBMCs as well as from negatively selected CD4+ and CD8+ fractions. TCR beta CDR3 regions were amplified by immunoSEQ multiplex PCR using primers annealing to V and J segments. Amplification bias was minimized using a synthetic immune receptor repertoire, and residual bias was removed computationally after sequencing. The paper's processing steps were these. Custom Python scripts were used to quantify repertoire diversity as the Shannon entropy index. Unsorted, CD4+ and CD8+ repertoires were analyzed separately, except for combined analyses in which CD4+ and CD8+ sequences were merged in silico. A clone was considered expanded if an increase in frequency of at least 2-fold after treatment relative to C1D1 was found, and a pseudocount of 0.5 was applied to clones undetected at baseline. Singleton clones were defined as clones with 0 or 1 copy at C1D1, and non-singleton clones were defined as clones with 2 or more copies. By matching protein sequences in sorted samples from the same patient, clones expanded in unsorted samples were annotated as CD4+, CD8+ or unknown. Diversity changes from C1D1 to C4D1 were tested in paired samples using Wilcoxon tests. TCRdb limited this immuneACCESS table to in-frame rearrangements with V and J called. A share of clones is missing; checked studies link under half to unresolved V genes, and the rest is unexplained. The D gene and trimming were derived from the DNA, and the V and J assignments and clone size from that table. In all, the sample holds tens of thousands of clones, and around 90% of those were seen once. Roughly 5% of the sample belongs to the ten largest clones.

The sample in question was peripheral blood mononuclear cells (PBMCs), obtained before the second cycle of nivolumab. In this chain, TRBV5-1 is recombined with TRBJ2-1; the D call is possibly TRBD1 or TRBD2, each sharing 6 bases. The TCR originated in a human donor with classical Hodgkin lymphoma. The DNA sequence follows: TGCGCCAGCAGCTTTCCAGGGCGGTTGAGGGGGGACTACAATGAGCAGTTCTTC. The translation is CASSFPGRLRGDYNEQFF.